Reported below is one TCR beta chain. The antigen this receptor binds is unknown. Per-base qualities were not stored, and no clone one base away is much larger. This specimen belongs to a study of cytomegalovirus exposure and HLA in healthy donors (dated by TCRdb to 2016 to 2017). Describing the broader study: According to an earlier analysis of 450 to 650 of the donors, 150 million to 200 million T cells yielded 117 million unique TCR beta sequences and less than 300 Gb of sequence data. The later analysis used no new phenotypic data to find candidate immune exposures, relying instead on TCR beta sequences and their occurrence across donors. Along with the approximately 700-subject first cohort, a separate validation cohort of over 90 different subjects was used. Donor age, sex, ethnicity and CMV serostatus were collected together with the repertoire data. Typing coverage differed by locus: A, B, C, DRB1 and DQB1 were typed in roughly 620-630 donors, DQA1 in 500 to 550, DPA1 in some 570, and DPB1 in about 450. Approximately 300 gigabases of sequencing data and around 85 million unique TCR sequences made up an early release that covered roughly 670 HLA-typed donors. A later analysis re-analyzed previously published TCR beta repertoires from several hundred donors and added high-resolution HLA genotyping to study TCR occurrence patterns. Four to six DR-DQ haplotypes were handled as single units for association and clustering, since linkage in the cohort was strong. The study combined high-throughput TCR immunosequencing, statistical association of individual TCRs with disease status, and machine learning to predict cytomegalovirus infection status. The study was designed to test whether signatures of past pathogen exposure could be identified by cataloging public T cell receptors. To decide whether each TCR beta V gene segment behaved as functional or pseudogenic, an earlier analysis of some 580 of the donors relied on high-throughput TCR beta sequencing. Among over 350 genotyped donors of the cohort, an average of roughly 240,000 unique TCR beta nucleotide sequences were sequenced per donor, roughly 18% of them non-productive. Genome-wide SNP genotypes for about 60% of the 666 donors were used in a later genetic analysis, which treated that subset as a discovery cohort. The genetic ancestry cluster associated with self-reported Caucasian donors included about 84% of the 398 genotyped donors. HLA typing covered class I and class II loci at four-digit resolution. All discovery cohort repertoires had been generated using a single sequencing platform. The T cell repertoires of 670 or so subjects were profiled by immunosequencing and related to cytomegalovirus serostatus. Broad study findings and their caveats: CMV serostatus was the only immune exposure information available for the cohort. Specific HLA alleles were associated with 16,951 TCR beta sequences at a false discovery rate of 0.05 in a later analysis. The study gave a list of about 160 TCR beta chains associated with cytomegalovirus. A further reported finding was that TCR beta sequences accurately predicted the HLA-A and HLA-B alleles for most subjects in the first cohort. A later analysis found that TCR association rates varied across HLA loci, with DRB1 alleles showing the most associated TCRs and HLA-C alleles the fewest. In an earlier analysis of 587 of the donors, most TCR beta V segments appeared in productive rearrangements about 87% or about 30% of the time, broadly matching IMGT annotations. The cohort was sequenced for TCR beta chains only, and without alpha or paired-chain data the features that could be detected were limited. Because HLA typing was missing for some donors at each locus, association tests included only the typed subset. Presence/absence analyses assumed roughly uniform sequencing depth across donors, an assumption that may not hold. The classifier was reported to diagnose cytomegalovirus status with high specificity and sensitivity in both the original and validation cohorts. In a later genetic analysis, fewer N-insertions in productive TCRs were reported among donors in an Asian-associated ancestry cluster than the approximately 670-donor mean. Most TCR sequences were seen in very few donors, while some public TCRs were found in many individuals. Because counts were too low, roughly 16 rarely observed V segments, including chromosome 9 orphons, were left out of the earlier analysis of 587 of the donors. In a later analysis, HLA-associated TCR beta chains showed more clonal expansion and lower generation probabilities than non-associated chains that were equally common. The sequencing pipeline was judged likely to have produced a cluster of highly shared sequence variants as a technical artifact. Most CMV-associated TCR beta chains appeared to be HLA-restricted in a later analysis, and the HLA associations seemed to be driven largely by CMV exposure. According to the authors, the approach could potentially be generalized to other disease states and immunological phenotypes. An association between a missense DCLRE1C variant and V-gene and J-gene trimming of TCR beta chains was found in a later genetic analysis and replicated in an independent cohort. In vitro tests confirmed that a few of the cytomegalovirus-associated TCR beta chains recognize cytomegalovirus antigens. When HLA alleles, especially DR and DQ, strongly co-occurred, TCR associations were difficult to assign to individual alleles. Some IMGT-functional V segments, including TRBV6-2 and TRBV6-3, could not be told apart with the 87-base-pair reads, so those segments were excluded. Correlated functional status among segregating V segments might reflect linkage disequilibrium, but an unknown experimental factor could not be ruled out. According to a later analysis, parvovirus B19, influenza, CMV and Epstein-Barr virus appeared linked to several top co-occurrence clusters.

The trim is 1 base for V and 3 bases for J, with a gap of 19 bases between the germline ends. The germline V gene sets CDR1 to SGHTA and CDR2 to FQGTGA. The cysteine opens and the phenylalanine closes a CDR3 of 17 amino acids. The read is trimmed to its CDR3 DNA, 51 bases read in frame from base 1. The cohort consisted of some 730 healthy bone marrow donors. At the time of sampling, all cohort members were nominally healthy, though unrecorded immune exposures were likely present. The donor was CMV seropositive and was included in the group of 270 or so seropositive cohort members. Every donor gave a peripheral blood sample, and the peripheral blood mononuclear cells from that sample were used for TCR beta sequencing. Genomic DNA extraction from the blood cell samples was performed with the Qiagen DNeasy Blood Extraction Kit. Receptors were amplified or captured by the immunoSEQ multiplex PCR assay. A mixture of 60 forward primers for TCR Vbeta segments and 13 reverse primers for TCR Jbeta segments was used in the multiplex PCR. The CDR3 region of rearranged TCR beta genes was amplified from genomic DNA by a multiplex PCR assay. On the Illumina HiSeq System, the amplified TCR beta libraries were sequenced as 87-base-pair reads. Under the source paper's analysis protocol: A later analysis counted about 80 million unique TCR beta chains across the roughly 700 repertoires, and roughly 11 million of these chains were shared by at least two donors. A nearest-neighbor algorithm error-corrected the raw reads and collapsed the reads into unique sequences, merging closely related sequences to remove PCR and sequencing errors. To assign V, D and J gene segments, CDR3 sequences were aligned to IMGT reference sequences. For a sequence to be retained, a match of at least six nucleotides was required to both a V gene segment and a J gene segment. A rearrangement was called productive if the CDR3 had no stop codons and remained in frame with V and J, and every other rearrangement was called non-productive. CDR3 was defined according to IMGT convention as the region running from the second conserved V-encoded cysteine to the conserved J-encoded phenylalanine. In an earlier analysis of approximately 590 of the donors, sequences lacking an unambiguous match to a single V gene segment were excluded. In an earlier analysis of 450 to 750 of the donors, a V segment was called functional when productive rearrangements were above 56.7%, and segregating when the standard deviation between donors exceeded 5%. A statistical classification framework was built for diagnosing cytomegalovirus status from the catalog of TCR beta chain sequences. A later analysis assigned V and J genes by comparing TCR nucleotide sequences with IMGT/GENE-DB human TR gene sequences. The TCRdist pipeline was used in a later analysis to assign CDR3 sequences and most-parsimonious VDJ recombination scenarios. In a later analysis, each TCR beta chain was defined by its CDR3 amino acid sequence together with its V-gene family, and reads without a unique V-gene family were excluded. A later analysis removed roughly 590 highly shared, low-generation-probability nucleotide sequences to deal with suspected cross-contamination and a sequencing artifact. In a later analysis, a clonal expansion index was calculated for each public chain from normalized within-repertoire ranks of inferred template counts. In a later analysis, generation probabilities were computed using a VDJ recombination model fitted to out-of-frame rearrangements, and the results were checked against IGoR. In a later analysis, hypergeometric tests were used to score TCR-TCR, TCR-HLA and TCR-CMV co-occurrence, with a repertoire-size bias correction applied to TCR pairs. To estimate false discovery rates, a later analysis permuted the HLA or CMV assignments 20 times. In a later analysis, co-occurring TCRs were grouped using DBSCAN, with TCRdist sequence similarity added in when clustering inside HLA-allele-positive subsets. Repertoires with fewer than 30,000 or more than 120,000 public chains, plus five repertoires with anomalous nucleotide sharing, were excluded from co-occurrence clustering. This is the immuneACCESS table as TCRdb keeps it, with only in-frame sequences that have V and J called. A part of the clones is gone; compared with another copy, unresolved V genes explain less than half, and the rest is unexplained. The V and J calls and clone size come from that table; D and trimming were worked out from the DNA. This sample holds approximately 110,000 clones; around 76% were observed only once. Of the sample, less than 15% falls within the top ten clones.

The sequence links TRBV7-3 to TRBJ2-7; no confident D gene assignment can be made. The specimen sequenced was PBMCs. The TCR originated in a woman aged 60-70 years in good health and CMV-seropositive. The DNA is TGTGCCAGCAGCTTAAAGGTGGCATCTTCACTAAGCTACGAGCAGTACTTC. This codes for CASSLKVASSLSYEQYF.